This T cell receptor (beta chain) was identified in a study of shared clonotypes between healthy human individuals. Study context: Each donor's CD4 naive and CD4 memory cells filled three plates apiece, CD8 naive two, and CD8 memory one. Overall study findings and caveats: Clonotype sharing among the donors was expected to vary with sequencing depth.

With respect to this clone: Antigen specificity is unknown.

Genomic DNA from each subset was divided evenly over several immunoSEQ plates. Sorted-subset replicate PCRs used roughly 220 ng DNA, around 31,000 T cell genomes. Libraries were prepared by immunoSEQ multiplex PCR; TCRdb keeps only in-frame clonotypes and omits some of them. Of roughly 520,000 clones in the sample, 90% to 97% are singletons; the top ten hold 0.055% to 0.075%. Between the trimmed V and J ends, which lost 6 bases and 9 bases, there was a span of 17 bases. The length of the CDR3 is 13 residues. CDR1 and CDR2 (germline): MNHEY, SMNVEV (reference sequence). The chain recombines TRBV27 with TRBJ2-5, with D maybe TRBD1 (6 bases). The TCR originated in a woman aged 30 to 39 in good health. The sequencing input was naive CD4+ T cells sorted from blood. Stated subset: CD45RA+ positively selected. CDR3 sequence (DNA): TGTGCCAGCAGCCGGGGCAGGGGTTGGGCCCAGTACTTC. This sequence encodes CASSRGRGWAQYF.